This T cell receptor (beta chain) was observed in a study of ipilimumab plus nivolumab after autologous stem cell transplantation. Looking at the study overall: A median of roughly eight nivolumab and a few ipilimumab doses were given. The DLBCL cohort had primary refractory and relapsed disease, with 18-month progression-free survival of about 82% and 31%. Study conclusions and caveats: Per the authors, repertoire, Treg and microbiota data justify further study.

Ipilimumab, 1 mg/kg, started 14 to 28 days after autologous transplant. In germline, CDR1 is MNHEY, CDR2 SVGAGI. The V gene end was trimmed by 2 bases and the J gene end by 5 bases; junction bases not matched to a gene: 6. The length of the CDR3 is 15 residues. About this clone: Its target is unknown.

Produced via immunoSEQ multiplex PCR; TCRdb's table is partial and in-frame only. The profile shows some 24,000 clones, around 84% of them singletons. The J gene is TRBJ2-7, the V gene TRBV6-5; 10 nucleotides match TRBD1. This TCR was recovered from a male donor with diffuse large B-cell lymphoma. The source material was PBMCs, sampled in a trial of ipilimumab plus nivolumab as post-transplant consolidation. The CDR3 DNA follows: TGTGCCAGCAGTTACCAGGAAGGGACAGGGGACGAGCAGTACTTC. It yields the protein CASSYQEGTGDEQYF.